One and the same sample provided the 21 T cell receptor beta chains below, sequenced in a study of T cell repertoires in cytomegalovirus infection. Each CDR3 protein gets one entry after TCRdb re-called the reads with MiXCR. The sample gives some 350,000 distinct CDR3 sequences, 25% to 30% of which show up once; 20% is in the top ten. Their specific antigens are unknown. This specimen consisted of cultured PBMCs, obtained from culture after CMV antigen stimulation. The receptors here all came from a human donor in good health (CMV status not recorded). Some clones in this sample may be carry-over from other donors' samples.

This clonotype has at least ten counts. The V gene is TRBV19, the J gene TRBJ2-1; 11 bases match TRBD2. The CDR3 totals 17 residues. Germline V lookup: CDR1 LNHDA, CDR2 SQIVND (reference sequence). The trim removed 10 bases at V and 6 bases at J, leaving 17 bases unmatched. This chain's CDR3 is CATSGTDLAGGFNEQFF. DNA of the CDR3: TGTGCCACCTCCGGGACCGATTTAGCGGGGGGGTTCAATGAGCAGTTCTTC.

There are a few counts of this clonotype. V gene TRBV9 combines with J gene TRBJ2-1; D is unresolved. This CDR3 is 13 amino acids long. Trimming shortened V by 0 bases and J by 12 bases, and 13 bases separated the two germline ends. CDR1 and CDR2 (germline): SGDLS, YYNGEE. Here the CDR3 reads CASSVGGGGAQFF. The DNA for the CDR3 is TGTGCCAGCAGCGTAGGAGGTGGTGGAGCGCAGTTCTTC.

The rearrangement links TRBV11-2 to TRBJ1-2; unclear D gene. Germline CDR1 is SGHAT and CDR2 is FQNNGV. The CDR3 has 13 residues. Trimming removed 5 bases at V and 6 bases at J, with 13 bases between. The CDR3 nucleotides are TGTGCCAGCAGCCTCGGGTTAGGCGATGGCTACACCTTC. Encoded protein: CASSLGLGDGYTF.

This chain links TRBV5-4 with TRBJ2-7, with 7 bases fitting TRBD1. The germline gives CDR1 SGHNT, CDR2 YYREEE (reference sequence). The CDR3 loop spans 16 amino acids. V was pared by 0 bases and J by 7 bases, with 13 bases of the junction left unmatched. For the CDR3, the DNA is TGTGCCAGCAGCTTGGCTGTCGGGACAGACCTTCGGGAGCAGTACTTC. Translation gives CASSLAVGTDLREQYF.

Turning to this clonotype: This may stem from a read error, because a much larger clone lies one nucleotide away. No conserved phenylalanine or tryptophan is present at the end of the CDR3, so a read error is the likely explanation. V is TRBV11-2 and J is TRBJ2-5; TRBD1 agrees at 8 bases. After removal of 3 bases from V and 5 bases from J, the junction contained 5 bases not matched to a gene. Germline lookup yields CDR1 SGHAT and CDR2 FQNNGV. The CDR3 totals 14 residues. CDR3 nucleotide sequence: TGTGCCAGCAGCTTGGTCAGGGGGCTGGAGACCCAGTACCTC. Its protein product is CASSLVRGLETQYL.

In regard to this clonotype: Germline is not matched at one junction end, which may reflect a read error. The chain recombines TRBV4-1 with TRBJ2-4, with 9 positions matching TRBD2. Per the germline V gene, CDR1 is MGHRA and CDR2 is YSYEKL. CDR3 length equals 18 residues. DNA for the CDR3: TGTGCCAGCAGCCAAGATCTGGCTAGCGGGGTAGGAACGGACATTCAGTACTTC. It translates to CASSQDLASGVGTDIQYF.

The chain joins TRBV6-2 or TRBV6-3 to TRBJ1-1, with D possibly TRBD1 on 6 matching bases. Germline V gene data show CDR1 as MNHEY and CDR2 as SVGEGT. The CDR3 sequence is 16 residues long. Trimming stripped 5 bases from V and 2 bases from J, with 18 bases between. DNA of the CDR3: TGTGCCAGCAGTGCCCCTAGGTGGACAGAAAACACTGAAGCTTTCTTT. Its translation is CASSAPRWTENTEAFF.

This chain uses TRBV4-2 with TRBJ1-5; D not certain. V lost 3 bases to trimming and J lost 0 bases, with 15 bases between them. CDR3 length: 17 residues. Germline CDR1 reads LGHNA; CDR2 reads YNFKEQ. CDR3 region: CASSHDPGAYSNQPQHF. CDR3 DNA sequence: TGTGCCAGCAGCCACGATCCGGGAGCGTATAGCAATCAGCCCCAGCATTTT.

The CDR3 DNA reads TGTGCCAGCAGCTTGGGAGATGAAAAACTGTTTTTT. Translated: CASSLGDEKLFF. V and J are TRBV7-9 and TRBJ1-4; D gene ambiguous. The CDR3 length is 12 residues. Germline CDR1 and CDR2: SEHNR and FQNEAQ (reference sequence). V lost 3 bases, J lost 6 bases, and 5 bases lay in between.

V and J are TRBV3-1 and TRBJ2-1; TRBD2 might be the D (6 bases). V lost 0 bases, J lost 8 bases, and 14 bases lay in between. The V gene's germline CDR1 is LGHDT and CDR2 YNNKEL (reference sequence). The CDR3 has 15 residues. The CDR3 coding sequence is TGTGCCAGCAGCCAAGAGGGTGAAGGGGAGGATGAGCAGTTCTTC. This sequence encodes CASSQEGEGEDEQFF.

This clonotype was seen ten or more times. A read error may account for a junction end that differs from germline. The genes are TRBV10-1 and TRBJ2-3; 7 nucleotides align to TRBD1. The V gene's germline CDR1 is WNHNN and CDR2 SYGVQD (reference sequence). This CDR3 is 14 amino acids long. CDR3 loop: CASSSGQGADTQYF. The CDR3 DNA reads as TGTGCCAGCAGCTCGGGGCAGGGGGCAGATACGCAGTATTTT.

This chain links TRBV12-3 or TRBV12-4 with TRBJ1-4; D remains ambiguous. This CDR3 contains 12 residues. Trimming pared 5 bases from V and 6 bases from J, leaving 7 bases between. CDR3 DNA: TGTGCCAGCAGTCATAACGATGAAAAACTGTTTTTT. This gives the protein CASSHNDEKLFF.

The CDR3 loop reads CASSRLGGQAYGYTF. CDR3 nucleotide sequence: TGTGCCAGCAGTAGGCTCGGGGGCCAGGCCTATGGCTACACCTTC. This chain uses TRBV6-2 or TRBV6-3 with TRBJ1-2, with a possible D match to TRBD1 (6 bases). Germline CDR1 MNHEY, CDR2 SVGEGT. The CDR3 spans 15 residues. V was pared by 5 bases and J by 4 bases, with 17 bases between.

The V call is TRBV5-1, the J call TRBJ1-5; no clear D gene. Looked up from germline, CDR1 is SGHRS and CDR2 is YFSETQ. The length of the CDR3 is 14 residues. Deletions cut 4 bases from V and 1 base from J, with 9 bases between. CDR3 residues: CASSPGMSNQPQHF. The CDR3 nucleotides read TGCGCCAGCAGCCCTGGCATGAGCAATCAGCCCCAGCATTTT.

This chain connects TRBV20-1 to TRBJ1-1; TRBD1 is a possible D gene (5 bases). V lost 3 bases, J lost 1 base, and 9 bases lay in between. Germline loops: CDR1 DFQATT, CDR2 SNEGSKA (reference sequence). There are 13 residues in the CDR3. The CDR3 region is CSARGGENTEAFF. The DNA for the CDR3 is TGCAGTGCTAGGGGGGGGGAGAACACTGAAGCTTTCTTT.

This clonotype has a handful of counts. V and J are TRBV7-9 and TRBJ2-7, with 7 bases that match TRBD2. The CDR3 is 14 amino acids. Germline CDR1 reads SEHNR; CDR2 reads FQNEAQ (reference sequence). J gave up 0 bases and V 8 bases, and 7 bases lay outside the gene matches. The CDR3 DNA reads as TGTGCCAGCGGCGGGCGGGAGAGCTCCTACGAGCAGTACTTC. Translated, it gives CASGGRESSYEQYF.

This chain uses TRBV10-1 with TRBJ1-1, with D hard to call. Trimming cost V 6 bases and J 7 bases, with 18 bases left between them. There are 14 residues in the CDR3. Germline V lookup: CDR1 WNHNN, CDR2 SYGVQD (reference sequence). CDR3 region: CASRAGGGFGEAFF. The CDR3 DNA sequence: TGCGCCAGCAGGGCCGGAGGAGGGTTCGGTGAAGCTTTCTTT.

This clonotype was seen many times. This chain uses TRBV7-2 with TRBJ2-1, with a tentative D call TRBD2 (6 bases). The CDR3 extends over 16 amino acids. V lost 5 bases and J 0 bases, leaving 14 bases between the germline ends. Germline-derived CDR1 and CDR2 are SGHTA and FQGNSA. CDR3 nucleotide sequence: TGTGCCAGCAGCCCCCTTTTAGCGGACTCCTACAATGAGCAGTTCTTC. This gives the protein CASSPLLADSYNEQFF. Drawing the rest from reference TRBV7-2 and TRBJ2-1, the complete variable domain is GAGVSQSPSNKVTEKGKDVELRCDPISGHTALYWYRQSLGQGLEFLIYFQGNSAPDKSGLPSDRFSAERTGGSVSTLTIQRTQQEDSAVYLCASSPLLADSYNEQFFGPGTRLTVL.

This clonotype came up a few times. V gene TRBV12-3 or TRBV12-4 combines with J gene TRBJ1-1; 7 bases align to TRBD1. Losses at the gene ends were 6 bases for V and 6 bases for J; bases not matched to a gene: 7. This CDR3 contains 13 residues. CDR3 in amino acids: CASRPGQKPEAFF. CDR3 in DNA: TGTGCCAGCAGGCCGGGACAGAAGCCTGAAGCTTTCTTT.

This clonotype occurred a few times. This chain uses TRBV11-3 with TRBJ2-1, with D possibly being TRBD2 (5 bases). Germline CDR1 and CDR2: SGHNT and YENEEA. Trimming shortened V by 1 base and J by 10 bases, and 11 bases separated the two germline ends. CDR3 length: 13 residues. The CDR3 protein is CASSLGGKGEQFF. Written as DNA, the CDR3 is TGTGCCAGCAGCTTAGGAGGGAAGGGCGAGCAGTTCTTC.

This clonotype was detected only a few times. The V gene is TRBV2, the J gene TRBJ2-3; 11 positions agree with TRBD2. CDR3 size: 15 residues. Looked up from germline, CDR1 is SNHLY and CDR2 is FYNNEI. After removal of 5 bases from V and 5 bases from J, the junction contained 6 bases not matched to a gene. The CDR3: CASSLLAGAGDTQYF. The CDR3 nucleotides read TGTGCCAGCAGTCTACTAGCGGGGGCGGGAGATACGCAGTATTTT.